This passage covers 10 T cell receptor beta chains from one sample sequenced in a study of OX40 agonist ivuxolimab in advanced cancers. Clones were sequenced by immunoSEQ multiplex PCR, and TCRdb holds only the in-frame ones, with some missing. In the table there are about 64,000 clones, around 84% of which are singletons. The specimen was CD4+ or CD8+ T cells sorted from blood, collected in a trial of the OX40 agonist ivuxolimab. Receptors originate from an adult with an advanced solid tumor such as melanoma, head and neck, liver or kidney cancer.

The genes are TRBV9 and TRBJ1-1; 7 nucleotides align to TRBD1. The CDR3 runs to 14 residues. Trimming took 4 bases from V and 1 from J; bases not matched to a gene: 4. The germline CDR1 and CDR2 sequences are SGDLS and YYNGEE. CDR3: CASSPQGGNTEAFF. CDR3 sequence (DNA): TGTGCCAGCAGCCCCCAGGGGGGGAACACTGAAGCTTTCTTT. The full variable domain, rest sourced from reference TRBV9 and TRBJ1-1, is DSGVTQTPKHLITATGQRVTLRCSPRSGDLSVYWYQQSLDQGLQFLIQYYNGEERAKGNILERFSAQQFPDLHSELNLSSLELGDSALYFCASSPQGGNTEAFFGQGTRLTVV.

CDR3 sequence reads: CSVEPQETDTQYF. The CDR3 DNA reads as TGCAGCGTTGAACCACAGGAGACAGATACGCAGTATTTT. This chain links TRBV29-1 with TRBJ2-3; tentatively, D is TRBD1 (5 bases). V was shortened by 2 bases and J by 3 bases, with 9 bases between the two germline ends. The CDR3 spans 13 residues. The germline V gene has CDR1 SQVTM and CDR2 ANQGSEA.

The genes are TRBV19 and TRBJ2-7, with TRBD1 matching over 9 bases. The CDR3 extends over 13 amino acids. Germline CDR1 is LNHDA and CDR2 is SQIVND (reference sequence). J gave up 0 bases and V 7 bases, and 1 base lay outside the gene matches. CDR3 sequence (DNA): TGTGCCAGTAAGACAGGGGGCTCCTACGAGCAGTACTTC. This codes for CASKTGGSYEQYF.

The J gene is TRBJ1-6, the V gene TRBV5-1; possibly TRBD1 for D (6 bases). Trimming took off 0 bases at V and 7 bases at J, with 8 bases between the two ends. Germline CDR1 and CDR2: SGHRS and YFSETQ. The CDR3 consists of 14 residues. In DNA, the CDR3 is TGCGCCAGCAGCTTGGGACAGGCGAATTCACCCCTCCACTTT. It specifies CASSLGQANSPLHF.

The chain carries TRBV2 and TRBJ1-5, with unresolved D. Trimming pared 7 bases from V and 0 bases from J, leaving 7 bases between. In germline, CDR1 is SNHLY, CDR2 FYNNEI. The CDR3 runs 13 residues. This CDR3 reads CASMADSNQPQHF. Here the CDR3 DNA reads TGTGCCAGCATGGCAGATAGCAATCAGCCCCAGCATTTT.

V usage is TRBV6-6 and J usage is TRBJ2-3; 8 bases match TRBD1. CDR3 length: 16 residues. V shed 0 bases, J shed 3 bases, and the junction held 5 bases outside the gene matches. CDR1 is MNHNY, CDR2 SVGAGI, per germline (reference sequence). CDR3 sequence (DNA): TGTGCCAGCAGTTACTCGGGGACAGGCGGAACAGATACGCAGTATTTT. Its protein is CASSYSGTGGTDTQYF.

The CDR3 DNA sequence: TGTGCCTGGAGGGCGTACAATGAGCAGTTCTTC. Translation gives CAWRAYNEQFF. The chain has TRBV30 and TRBJ2-1; D gene ambiguous. The CDR3 totals 11 residues. Germline-derived CDR1 and CDR2 are GTSNPN and SVGIG (reference sequence). V was trimmed by 3 bases and J by 4 bases, leaving 4 bases between them.

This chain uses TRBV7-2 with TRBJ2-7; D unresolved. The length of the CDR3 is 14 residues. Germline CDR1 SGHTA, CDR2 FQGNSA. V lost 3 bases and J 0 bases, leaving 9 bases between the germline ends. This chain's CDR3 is CASSLDRTSYEQYF. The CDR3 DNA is TGTGCCAGCAGCTTGGACCGAACCTCCTACGAGCAGTACTTC.

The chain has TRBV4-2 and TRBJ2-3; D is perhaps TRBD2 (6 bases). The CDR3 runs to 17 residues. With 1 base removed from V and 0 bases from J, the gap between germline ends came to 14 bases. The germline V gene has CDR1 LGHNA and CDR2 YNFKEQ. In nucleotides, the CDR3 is TGTGCCAGCAGCCAAGTTAGCGGCCCACAGAGCACAGATACGCAGTATTTT. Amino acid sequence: CASSQVSGPQSTDTQYF.

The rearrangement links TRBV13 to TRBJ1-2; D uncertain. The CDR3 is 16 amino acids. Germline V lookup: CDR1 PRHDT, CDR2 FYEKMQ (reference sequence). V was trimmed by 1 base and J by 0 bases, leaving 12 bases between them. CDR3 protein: CASSLATELANYGYTF. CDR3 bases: TGTGCCAGCAGCTTAGCCACCGAGCTAGCTAACTATGGCTACACCTTC.